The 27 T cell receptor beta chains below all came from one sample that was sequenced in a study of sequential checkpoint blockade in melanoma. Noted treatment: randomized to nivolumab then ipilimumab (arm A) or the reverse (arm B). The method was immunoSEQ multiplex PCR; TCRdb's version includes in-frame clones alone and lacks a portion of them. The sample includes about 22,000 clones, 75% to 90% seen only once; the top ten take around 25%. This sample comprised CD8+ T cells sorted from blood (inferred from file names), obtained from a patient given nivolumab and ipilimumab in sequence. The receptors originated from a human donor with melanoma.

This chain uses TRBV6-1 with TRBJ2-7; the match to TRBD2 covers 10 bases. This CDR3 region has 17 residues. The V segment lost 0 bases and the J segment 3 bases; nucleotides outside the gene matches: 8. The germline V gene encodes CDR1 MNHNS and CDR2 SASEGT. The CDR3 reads CASSEALTLAGSYEQYF. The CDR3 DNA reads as TGTGCCAGCAGTGAAGCCCTGACACTAGCGGGAAGCTACGAGCAGTACTTC.

DNA of the CDR3: TGTGCCAGCAGCTTTAAGGGGGCCTACGAGCAGTACTTC. Translation: CASSFKGAYEQYF. The chain carries TRBV7-2 and TRBJ2-7, with TRBD1 as a possible D gene (6 bases). This CDR3 has 13 residues. Trimming took 3 bases from V and 2 from J, leaving 8 bases between them. CDR1 is SGHTA and CDR2 is FQGNSA in the germline V gene.

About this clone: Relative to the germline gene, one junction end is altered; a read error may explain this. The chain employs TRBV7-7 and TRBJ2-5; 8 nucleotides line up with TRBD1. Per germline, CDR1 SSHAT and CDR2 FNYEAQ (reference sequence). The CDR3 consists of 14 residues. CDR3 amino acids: CASSLVRGRETQYF. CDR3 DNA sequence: TGTGCTAGCAGTCTAGTCAGGGGGCGAGAGACCCAGTACTTC. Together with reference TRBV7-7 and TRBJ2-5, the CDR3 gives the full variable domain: GAGVSQSPRYKVTKRGQDVTLRCDPISSHATLYWYQQALGQGPEFLTYFNYEAQPDKSGLPSDRFSAERPEGSISTLTIQRTEQRDSAMYRCASSLVRGRETQYFGPGTRLLVL.

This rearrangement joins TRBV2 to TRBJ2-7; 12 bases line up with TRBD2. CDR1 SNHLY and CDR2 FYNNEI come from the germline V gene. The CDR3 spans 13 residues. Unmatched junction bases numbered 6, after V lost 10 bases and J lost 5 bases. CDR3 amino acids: CAIRTSGVDEQYF. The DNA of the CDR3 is TGTGCCATACGGACTAGCGGGGTCGACGAGCAGTACTTC.

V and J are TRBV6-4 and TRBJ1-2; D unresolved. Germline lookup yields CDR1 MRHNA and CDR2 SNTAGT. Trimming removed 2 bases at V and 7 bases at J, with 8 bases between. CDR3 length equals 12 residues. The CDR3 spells CASSDGSGGYTF. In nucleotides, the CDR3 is TGTGCCAGCAGTGACGGATCGGGTGGCTACACCTTC.

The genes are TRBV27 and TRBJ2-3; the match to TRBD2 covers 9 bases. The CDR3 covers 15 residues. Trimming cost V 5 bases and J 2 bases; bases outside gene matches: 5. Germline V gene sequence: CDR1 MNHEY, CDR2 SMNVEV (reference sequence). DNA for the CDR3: TGTGCCAGCAGTGCCGGACTAGCGTTCACAGATACGCAGTATTTT. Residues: CASSAGLAFTDTQYF.

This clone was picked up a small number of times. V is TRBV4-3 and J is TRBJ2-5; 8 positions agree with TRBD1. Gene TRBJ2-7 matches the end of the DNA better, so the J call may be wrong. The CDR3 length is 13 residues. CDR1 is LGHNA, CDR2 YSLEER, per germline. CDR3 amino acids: CASIGQGANEQYF. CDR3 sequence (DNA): TGCGCCAGCATCGGGCAGGGGGCCAACGAGCAGTACTTC.

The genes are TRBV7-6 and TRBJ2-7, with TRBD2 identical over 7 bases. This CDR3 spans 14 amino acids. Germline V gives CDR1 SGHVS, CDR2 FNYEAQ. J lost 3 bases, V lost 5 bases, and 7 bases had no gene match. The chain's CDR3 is CASSRGTGGYEQYF. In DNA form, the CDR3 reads TGTGCCAGCAGCCGGGGGACGGGGGGCTACGAGCAGTACTTC.

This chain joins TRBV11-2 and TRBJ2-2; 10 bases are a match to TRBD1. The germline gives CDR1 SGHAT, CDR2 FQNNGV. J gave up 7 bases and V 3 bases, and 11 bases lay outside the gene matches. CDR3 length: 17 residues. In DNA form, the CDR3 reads TGTGCCAGCAGCTTTGGTCCCGGGACAGGGGTTGTCGGGGAGCTGTTTTTT. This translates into CASSFGPGTGVVGELFF.

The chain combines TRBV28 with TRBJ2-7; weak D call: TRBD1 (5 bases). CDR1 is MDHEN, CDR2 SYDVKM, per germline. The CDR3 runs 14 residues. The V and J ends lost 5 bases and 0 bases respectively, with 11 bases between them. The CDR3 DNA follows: TGTGCCAGCAGTGTCCAGGGTGGCTCCTACGAGCAGTACTTC. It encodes CASSVQGGSYEQYF.

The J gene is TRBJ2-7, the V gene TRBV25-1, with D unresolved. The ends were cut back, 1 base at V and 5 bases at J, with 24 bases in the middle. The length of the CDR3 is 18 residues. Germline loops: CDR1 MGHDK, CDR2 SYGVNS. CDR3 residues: CASSESIPYERSKNEQYF. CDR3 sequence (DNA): TGTGCCAGCAGTGAATCTATCCCATATGAGCGCTCGAAGAACGAGCAGTACTTC.

CDR3 in DNA: TGTGCCAGCAGCCCTAGAGTTGCGGGATTTAACAATGAGCAGTTCTTC. This gives the protein CASSPRVAGFNNEQFF. The rearrangement uses TRBV11-2 and TRBJ2-1, with a possible D match to TRBD2 (6 bases). The germline gives CDR1 SGHAT, CDR2 FQNNGV. The CDR3 has 16 residues. The V end lost 5 bases, the J end lost 5 bases, and 19 bases lay between the germline ends.

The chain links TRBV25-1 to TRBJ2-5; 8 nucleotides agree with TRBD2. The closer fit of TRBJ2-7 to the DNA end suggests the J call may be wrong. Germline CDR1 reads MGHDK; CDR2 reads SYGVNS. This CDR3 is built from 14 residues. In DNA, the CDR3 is TGTGCCAGCAGACAGCGGGAGACAACCTACGAGCAGTACTTC. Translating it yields CASRQRETTYEQYF.

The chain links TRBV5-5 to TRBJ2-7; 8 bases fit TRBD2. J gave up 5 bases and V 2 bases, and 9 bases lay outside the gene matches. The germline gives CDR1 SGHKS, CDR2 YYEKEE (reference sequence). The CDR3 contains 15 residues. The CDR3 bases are TGTGCCAGCAGCTTACAGCGGGAGATAGCGGACGAGCAGTACTTC. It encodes CASSLQREIADEQYF.

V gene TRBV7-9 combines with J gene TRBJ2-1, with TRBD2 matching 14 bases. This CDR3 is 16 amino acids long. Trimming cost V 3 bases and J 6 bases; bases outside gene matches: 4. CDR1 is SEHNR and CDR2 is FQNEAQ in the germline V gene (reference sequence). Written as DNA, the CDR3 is TGTGCCAGCAGCTTCCGGACTAGCGGGGGGCCCAATGAGCAGTTCTTC. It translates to CASSFRTSGGPNEQFF. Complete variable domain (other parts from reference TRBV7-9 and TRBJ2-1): DTGVSQNPRHKITKRGQNVTFRCDPISEHNRLYWYRQTLGQGPEFLTYFQNEAQLEKSRLLSDRFSAERPKGSFSTLEIQRTEQGDSAMYLCASSFRTSGGPNEQFFGPGTRLTVL.

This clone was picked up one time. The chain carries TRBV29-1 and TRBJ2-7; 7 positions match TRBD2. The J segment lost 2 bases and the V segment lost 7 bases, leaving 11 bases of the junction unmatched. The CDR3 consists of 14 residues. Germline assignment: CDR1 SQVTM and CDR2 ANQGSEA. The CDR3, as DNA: TGCAGCGCCAGGCTAGCGGCCCCCCCCTACGAGCAGTACTTC. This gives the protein CSARLAAPPYEQYF.

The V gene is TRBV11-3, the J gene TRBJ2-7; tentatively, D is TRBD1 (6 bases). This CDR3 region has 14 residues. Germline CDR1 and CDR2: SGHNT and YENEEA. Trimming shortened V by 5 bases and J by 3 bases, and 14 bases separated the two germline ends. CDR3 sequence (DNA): TGTGCCAGCAGCCCTACCCAGGGGAGCTACGAGCAGTACTTC. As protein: CASSPTQGSYEQYF.

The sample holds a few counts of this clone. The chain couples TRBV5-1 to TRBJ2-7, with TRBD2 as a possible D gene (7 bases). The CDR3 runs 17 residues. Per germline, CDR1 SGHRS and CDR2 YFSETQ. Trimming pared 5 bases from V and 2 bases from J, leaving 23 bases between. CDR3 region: CASRGGGKPYVAYEQYF. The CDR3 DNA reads TGCGCCAGCAGAGGGGGGGGGAAGCCCTACGTGGCCTACGAGCAGTACTTC.

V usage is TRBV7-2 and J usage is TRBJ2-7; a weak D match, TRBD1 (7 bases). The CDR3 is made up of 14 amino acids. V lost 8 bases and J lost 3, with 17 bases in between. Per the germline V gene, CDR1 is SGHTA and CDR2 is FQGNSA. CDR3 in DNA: TGTGCCAGCGCGGGACAGCCCCTTTACTACGAGCAGTACTTC. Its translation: CASAGQPLYYEQYF.

The CDR3: CASSLGWGTGYEQYF. Written as DNA, the CDR3 is TGTGCCAGCAGCTTAGGTTGGGGGACAGGATACGAGCAGTACTTC. The chain joins TRBV11-2 to TRBJ2-7; 8 positions match TRBD1. The V segment lost 1 base and the J segment 4 bases; nucleotides outside the gene matches: 6. Germline assignment: CDR1 SGHAT and CDR2 FQNNGV. CDR3 length: 15 amino acids. Combining the CDR3 with reference TRBV11-2 and TRBJ2-7 gives the whole variable domain EAGVAQSPRYKIIEKRQSVAFWCNPISGHATLYWYQQILGQGPKLLIQFQNNGVVDDSQLPKDRFSAERLKGVDSTLKIQPAKLEDSAVYLCASSLGWGTGYEQYFGPGTRLTVT.

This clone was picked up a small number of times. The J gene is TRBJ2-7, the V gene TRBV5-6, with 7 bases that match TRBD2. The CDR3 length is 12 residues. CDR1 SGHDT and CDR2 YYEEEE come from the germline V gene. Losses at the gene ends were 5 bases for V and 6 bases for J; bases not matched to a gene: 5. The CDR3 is CASRWGEGEQYF. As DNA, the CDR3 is TGTGCCAGCAGGTGGGGGGAGGGCGAGCAGTACTTC.

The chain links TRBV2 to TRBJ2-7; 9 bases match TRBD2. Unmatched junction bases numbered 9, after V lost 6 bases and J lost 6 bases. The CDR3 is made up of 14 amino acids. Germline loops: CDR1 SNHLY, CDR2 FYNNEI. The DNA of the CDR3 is TGTGCCAGCAGCCGAGCGGGGGGCCGGGTCGAGCAGTACTTC. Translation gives CASSRAGGRVEQYF. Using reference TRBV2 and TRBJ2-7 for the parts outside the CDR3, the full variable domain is EPEVTQTPSHQVTQMGQEVILRCVPISNHLYFYWYRQILGQKVEFLVSFYNNEISEKSEIFDDQFSVERPDGSNFTLKIRSTKLEDSAMYFCASSRAGGRVEQYFGPGTRLTVT.

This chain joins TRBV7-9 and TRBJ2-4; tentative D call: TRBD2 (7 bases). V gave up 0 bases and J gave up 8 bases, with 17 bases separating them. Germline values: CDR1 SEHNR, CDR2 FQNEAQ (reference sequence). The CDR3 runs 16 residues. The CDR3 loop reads CASSLAPRGASDIQYF. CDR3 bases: TGTGCCAGCAGCTTAGCCCCCCGGGGGGCTTCGGACATTCAGTACTTC.

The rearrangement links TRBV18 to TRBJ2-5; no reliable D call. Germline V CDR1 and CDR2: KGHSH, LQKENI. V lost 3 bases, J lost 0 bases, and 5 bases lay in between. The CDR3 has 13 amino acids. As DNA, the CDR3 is TGTGCCAGCTCACCTCCAGACCAAGAGACCCAGTACTTC. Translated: CASSPPDQETQYF.

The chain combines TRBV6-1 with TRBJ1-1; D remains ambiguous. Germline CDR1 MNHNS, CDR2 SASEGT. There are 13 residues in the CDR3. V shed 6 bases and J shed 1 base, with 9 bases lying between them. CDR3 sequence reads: CASRAGENTEAFF. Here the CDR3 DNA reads TGTGCCAGCAGAGCCGGGGAGAACACTGAAGCTTTCTTT.

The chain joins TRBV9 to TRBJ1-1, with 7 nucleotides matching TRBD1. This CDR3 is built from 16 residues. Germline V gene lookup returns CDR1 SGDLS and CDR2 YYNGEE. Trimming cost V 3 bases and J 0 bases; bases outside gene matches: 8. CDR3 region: CASSELEGALNTEAFF. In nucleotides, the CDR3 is TGTGCCAGCAGCGAGCTGGAGGGGGCCTTGAACACTGAAGCTTTCTTT.

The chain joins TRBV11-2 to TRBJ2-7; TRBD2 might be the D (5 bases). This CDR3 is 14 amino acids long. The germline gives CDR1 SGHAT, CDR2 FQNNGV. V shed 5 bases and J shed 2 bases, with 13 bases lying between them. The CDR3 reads CASSLAGVTYEQYF. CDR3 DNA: TGTGCCAGCAGCCTGGCCGGGGTTACCTACGAGCAGTACTTC.